The T cell receptor beta chain described here comes from a study of cytomegalovirus exposure and HLA in healthy donors. This CDR3 is built from 15 residues. V was cut by 3 bases and J by 8 bases, with 16 bases left in between. Germline V gene lookup returns CDR1 SEHNR and CDR2 FQNEAQ (reference sequence). Notes on the study in general: In a later analysis, 17,000 or so TCR beta sequences were associated with HLA alleles at 0.05 false discovery rate. It was confirmed in vitro that a few of the CMV-associated chains were specific for CMV antigens. According to the study, 180 or so TCR beta chains were cytomegalovirus-associated.

PCR used 60 Vbeta primers and 13 Jbeta primers. This table comes from immunoSEQ multiplex PCR, and its TCRdb copy is limited to in-frame clones, with some not included. The sample lists 200,000 or so clones, about 72% occurring once. Regarding this clone: Its antigen is not known.

The sequenced sample was PBMCs. The genes are TRBV7-9 and TRBJ1-4; maybe TRBD1 (6 bases). The source of this sequence is a male donor in good health and CMV-seronegative. CDR3 sequence: CASSFHRDETEKLFF. CDR3 DNA: TGTGCCAGCAGCTTCCACAGGGATGAGACGGAAAAACTGTTTTTT.